This T cell receptor (beta chain) was identified in a study of blood T cell repertoires in COVID-19. Study information: T cells, B-cell-depleted T cells, or PBMCs provided the cDNA or gDNA that served as material.

Trimming left V 2 bases short and J 3 bases short, with 4 bases between. This CDR3 spans 12 amino acids. CDR1 and CDR2 (germline): SGDLS, YYNGEE. Method: immunoSEQ multiplex PCR; TCRdb's copy keeps in-frame clones and lacks some. The sample includes about 80,000 clones, 60% to 85% of them seen just once. This sequence originates from a human donor in a cohort sampled during active COVID-19. The material sequenced was peripheral blood. V usage is TRBV9 and J usage is TRBJ2-3; D is ambiguous. DNA of the CDR3: TGTGCCAGCAGCGTTCAAACAGATACGCAGTATTTT. It codes for CASSVQTDTQYF.